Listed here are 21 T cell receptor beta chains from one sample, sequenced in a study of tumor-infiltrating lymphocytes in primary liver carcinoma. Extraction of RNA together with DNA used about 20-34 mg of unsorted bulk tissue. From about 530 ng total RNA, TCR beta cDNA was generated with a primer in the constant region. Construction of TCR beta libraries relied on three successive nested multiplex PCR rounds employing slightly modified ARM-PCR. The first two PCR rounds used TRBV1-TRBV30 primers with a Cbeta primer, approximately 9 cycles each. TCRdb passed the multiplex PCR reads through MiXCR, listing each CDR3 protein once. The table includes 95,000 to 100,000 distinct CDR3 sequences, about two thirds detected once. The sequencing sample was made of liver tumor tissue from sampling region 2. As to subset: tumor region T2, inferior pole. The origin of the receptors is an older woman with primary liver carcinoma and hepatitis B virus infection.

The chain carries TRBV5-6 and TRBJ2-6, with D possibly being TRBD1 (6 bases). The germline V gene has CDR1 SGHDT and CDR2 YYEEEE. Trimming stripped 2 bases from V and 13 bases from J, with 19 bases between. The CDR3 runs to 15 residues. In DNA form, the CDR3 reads TGTGCCAGCAGCTTTAGACAGGACCTCACGAATGTCCTGACTTTC. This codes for CASSFRQDLTNVLTF.

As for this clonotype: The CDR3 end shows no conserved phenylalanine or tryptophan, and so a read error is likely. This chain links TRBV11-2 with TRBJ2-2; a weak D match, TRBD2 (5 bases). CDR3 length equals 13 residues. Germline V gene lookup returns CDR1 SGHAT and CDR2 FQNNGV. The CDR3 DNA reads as TGCGCGAGCAGCTTAGATAGGACTGGGGAGCTGTTTTTA. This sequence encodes CASSLDRTGELFL.

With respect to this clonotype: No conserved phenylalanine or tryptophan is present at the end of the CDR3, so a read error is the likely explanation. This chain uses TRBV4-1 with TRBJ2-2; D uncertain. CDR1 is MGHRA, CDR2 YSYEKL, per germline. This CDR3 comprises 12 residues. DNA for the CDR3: TGCGCCAGCAGCTATAGTACCGGAGAGCTGTTTCTT. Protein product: CASSYSTGELFL.

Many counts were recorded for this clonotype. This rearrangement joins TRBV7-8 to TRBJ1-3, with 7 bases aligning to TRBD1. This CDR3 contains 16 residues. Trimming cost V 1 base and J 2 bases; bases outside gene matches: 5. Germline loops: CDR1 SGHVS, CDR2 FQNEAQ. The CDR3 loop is CASSLVPDRAGNTIYF. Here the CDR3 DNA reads TGTGCCAGCAGCTTAGTTCCCGACAGGGCTGGAAACACCATATATTTT.

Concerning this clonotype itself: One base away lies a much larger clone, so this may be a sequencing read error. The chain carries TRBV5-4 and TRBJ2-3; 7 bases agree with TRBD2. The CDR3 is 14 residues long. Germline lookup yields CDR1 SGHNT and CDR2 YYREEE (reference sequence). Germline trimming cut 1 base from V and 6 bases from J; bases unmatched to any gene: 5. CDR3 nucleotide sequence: TGTGCCAGCAGCTTGTGCGGGAGCGTCGATACGCAGTATTTT. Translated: CASSLCGSVDTQYF.

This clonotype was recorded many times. The CDR3 DNA reads as TGTGCCAGCAGCTTGGGGCAGGGGGTGGAGACCCAGTACTTC. It is translated as CASSLGQGVETQYF. This sequence joins TRBV5-5 and TRBJ2-5; 7 bases line up with TRBD1. This CDR3 comprises 14 residues. Per the germline V gene, CDR1 is SGHKS and CDR2 is YYEKEE (reference sequence). V was pared by 0 bases and J by 5 bases, with 4 bases of the junction left unmatched.

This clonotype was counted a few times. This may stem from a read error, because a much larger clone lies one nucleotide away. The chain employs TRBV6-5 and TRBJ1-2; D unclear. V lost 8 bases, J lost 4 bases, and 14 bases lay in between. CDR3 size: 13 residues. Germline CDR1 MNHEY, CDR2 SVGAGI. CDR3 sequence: CASGPTSTYGYTF. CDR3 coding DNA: TGTGCCAGCGGCCCAACATCTACCTATGGCTACACCTTC.

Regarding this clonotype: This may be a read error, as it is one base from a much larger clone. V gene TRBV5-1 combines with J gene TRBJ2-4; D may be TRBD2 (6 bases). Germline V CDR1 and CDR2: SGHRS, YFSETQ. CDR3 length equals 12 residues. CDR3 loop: CSSSLEGDIQYF. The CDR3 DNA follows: TGCTCCAGCAGCTTGGAGGGTGACATTCAGTACTTC.

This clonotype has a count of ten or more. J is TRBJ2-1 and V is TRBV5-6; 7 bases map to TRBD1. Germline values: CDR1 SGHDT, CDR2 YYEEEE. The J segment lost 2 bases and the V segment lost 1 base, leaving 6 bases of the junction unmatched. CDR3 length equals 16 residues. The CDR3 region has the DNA TGTGCCAGCAGCTTGTCGGGGCAGGGGGCCTACAATGAGCAGTTCTTC. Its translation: CASSLSGQGAYNEQFF.

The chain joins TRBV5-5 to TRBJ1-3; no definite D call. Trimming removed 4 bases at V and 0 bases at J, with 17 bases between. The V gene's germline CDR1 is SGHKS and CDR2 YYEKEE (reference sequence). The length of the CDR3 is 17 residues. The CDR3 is CASSPAGQAFSGNTIYF. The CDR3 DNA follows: TGTGCCAGCAGCCCGGCGGGCCAAGCCTTCTCTGGAAACACCATATATTTT.

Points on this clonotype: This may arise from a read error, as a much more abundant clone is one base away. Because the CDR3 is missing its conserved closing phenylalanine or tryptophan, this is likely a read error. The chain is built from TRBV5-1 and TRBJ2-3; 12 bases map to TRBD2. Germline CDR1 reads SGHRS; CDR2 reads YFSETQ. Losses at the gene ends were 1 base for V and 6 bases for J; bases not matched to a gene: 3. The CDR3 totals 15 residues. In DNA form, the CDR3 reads TGCGCCAGCAGCTTGCTAGCGGGAGGGCCGGATACGCAGTATCTT. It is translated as CASSLLAGGPDTQYL.

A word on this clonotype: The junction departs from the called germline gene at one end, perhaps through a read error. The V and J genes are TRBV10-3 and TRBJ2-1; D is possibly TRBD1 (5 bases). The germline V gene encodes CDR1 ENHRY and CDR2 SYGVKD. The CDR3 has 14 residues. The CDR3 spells CAISTAGSYNGQFF. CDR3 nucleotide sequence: TGTGCCATCAGTACGGCAGGGTCATACAATGGGCAGTTCTTC.

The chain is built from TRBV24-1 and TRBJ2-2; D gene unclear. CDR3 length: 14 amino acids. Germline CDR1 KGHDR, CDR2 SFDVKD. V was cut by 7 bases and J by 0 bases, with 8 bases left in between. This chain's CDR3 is CATRAETNTGELFF. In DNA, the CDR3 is TGTGCCACCAGGGCCGAGACGAACACCGGGGAGCTGTTTTTT.

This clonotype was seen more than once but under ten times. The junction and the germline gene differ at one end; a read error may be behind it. The CDR3 sequence is CATKPGLRNTESFF. CDR3 nucleotides: TGTGCCACCAAACCGGGACTGAGAAACACTGAATCTTTCTTT. The V call is TRBV28, the J call TRBJ1-1, with a tentative D call TRBD1 (5 bases). The CDR3 runs to 14 residues. Germline CDR1 and CDR2: MDHEN and SYDVKM.

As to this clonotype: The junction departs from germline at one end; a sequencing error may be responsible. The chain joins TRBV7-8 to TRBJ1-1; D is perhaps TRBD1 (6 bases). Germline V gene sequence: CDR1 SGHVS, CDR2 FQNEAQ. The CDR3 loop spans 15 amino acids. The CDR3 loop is CASSLGWTEYTETFF. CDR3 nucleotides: TGTGCCAGCAGCTTAGGTTGGACAGAATACACTGAAACTTTCTTT.

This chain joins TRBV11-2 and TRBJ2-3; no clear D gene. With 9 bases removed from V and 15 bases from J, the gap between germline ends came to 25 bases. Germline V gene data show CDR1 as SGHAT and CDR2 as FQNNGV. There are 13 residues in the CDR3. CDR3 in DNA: TGTGCCAGGAGTTTACATCGAGGAGATACACAATATTTT. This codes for CARSLHRGDTQYF.

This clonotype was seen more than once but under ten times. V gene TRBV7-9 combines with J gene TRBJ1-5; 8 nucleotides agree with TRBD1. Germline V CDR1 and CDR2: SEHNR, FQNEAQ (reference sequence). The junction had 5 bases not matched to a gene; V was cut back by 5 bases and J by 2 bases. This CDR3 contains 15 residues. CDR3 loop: CASSKTTGGNQPQHF. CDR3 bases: TGTGCCAGCAGCAAAACGACAGGGGGCAATCAGCCCCAGCATTTT.

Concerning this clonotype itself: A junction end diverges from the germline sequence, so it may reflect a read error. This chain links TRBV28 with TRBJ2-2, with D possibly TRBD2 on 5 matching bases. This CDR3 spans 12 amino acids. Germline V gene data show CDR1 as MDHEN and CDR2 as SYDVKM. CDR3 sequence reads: CASRRDDGELFF. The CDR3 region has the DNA TGTGCCAGCAGACGTGACGACGGGGAACTGTTTTTT.

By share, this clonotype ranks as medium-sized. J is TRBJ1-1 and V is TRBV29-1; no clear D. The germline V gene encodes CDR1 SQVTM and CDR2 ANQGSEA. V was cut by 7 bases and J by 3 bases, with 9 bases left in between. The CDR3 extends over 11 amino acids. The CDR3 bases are TGCAGCGCTGATTCGGACACTGAAGCTTTCTTT. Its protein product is CSADSDTEAFF. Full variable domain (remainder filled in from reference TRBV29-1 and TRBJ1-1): SAVISQKPSRDICQRGTSLTIQCQVDSQVTMMFWYRQQPGQSLTLIATANQGSEATYESGFVIDKFPISRPNLTFSTLTVSNMSPEDSSIYLCSADSDTEAFFGQGTRLTVV.

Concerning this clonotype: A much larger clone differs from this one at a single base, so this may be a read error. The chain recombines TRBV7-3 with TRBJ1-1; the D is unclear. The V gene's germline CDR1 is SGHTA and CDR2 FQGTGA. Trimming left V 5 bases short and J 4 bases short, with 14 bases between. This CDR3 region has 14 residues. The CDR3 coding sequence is TGTGCCAGCAGCCTTTATGGGCAAGCCACTGAAGCTTTCTTT. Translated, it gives CASSLYGQATEAFF.

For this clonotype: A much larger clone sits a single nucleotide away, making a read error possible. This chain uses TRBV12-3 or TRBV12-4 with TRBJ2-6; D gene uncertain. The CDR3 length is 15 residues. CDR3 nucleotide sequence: TGTGCCAGCAGTTTAGTGTCAACTGGGACCAACGTCCTGACTTTC. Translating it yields CASSLVSTGTNVLTF.